This TCR beta chain was sequenced in a study of naive and memory T cell subsets. Broader study findings: No ground truth validated the naive and memory repertoire findings.

This clonotype was counted a single time. Its antigen is as yet unknown. From the second PCR step, alpha and beta chains were amplified apart. The CDR3 has 14 residues. V was clipped by 4 bases and J by 1 base, with 10 bases between them. Looked up from germline, CDR1 is LGHNA and CDR2 is YSLEER. Two oligonucleotides, mixed equimolar, formed the beta constant-region primer covering TRBC1 and TRBC2. The ligated cDNA underwent four PCR rounds using SP2 and nested alpha and beta constant-region primers. Via MiXCR, TCRdb re-called the UMI-ligation and nested PCR reads, giving one row per CDR3 protein. The repertoire consists of more than 6,000 distinct CDR3 sequences, with around 28% occurring once and the leading ten covering approximately 63%.

The chain uses TRBV4-3 and TRBJ1-2; D is ambiguous. The receptor comes from a human donor in good health. The sequenced sample consisted of CD8+ TEMRA cells from blood. Subset given: effector memory re-expressing CD45RA, CD45RA+ CD27-. CDR3 bases: TGCGCCAGCAGCCCCGAACGCGTTAACTATGGCTACACCTTC. Amino acids: CASSPERVNYGYTF.